The source of this T cell receptor beta chain is a study of blood T cells in healthy people across ages. Study findings and constraints: Long-lived donors exceeded aged donors in naive CD4+ cells and diversity.

The CDR3 is made up of 15 amino acids. The junction had 6 bases not matched to a gene; V was cut back by 1 base and J by 5 bases. The V gene's germline CDR1 is SQVTM and CDR2 ANQGSEA. Concerning this clonotype: Its antigen is currently unknown.

A sample-barcoded 5' primer and a J-beta primer mix were used in a second PCR of roughly 7 to 11 cycles. TCRdb recomputed calls from the 5' RACE reads with MiXCR, one row per CDR3 protein. The sample shows roughly 1 million distinct CDR3 sequences, 20% to 25% of them seen only once. This sample also appeared in a second study, on T cells of mothers and their children. This second study notes: Nine systemically healthy Caucasian donors: three mothers, six children. Over 8 million reads per mother and 2.5 million to 3 million per child were obtained.

The receptor's source is a girl aged 2-10 years in good health. This rearrangement joins TRBV29-1 to TRBJ1-4, with 8 bases aligning to TRBD1. Sequencing input: blood. CDR3 residues: CSVEASTGENEKLFF. In nucleotides, the CDR3 is TGCAGCGTTGAAGCTTCGACAGGGGAAAATGAAAAACTGTTTTTT.